The T cell receptor (beta chain) under discussion was sequenced for a study of T cell responses to AZD1222 COVID-19 vaccine. General study findings and limits: Only a handful of people who got AZD1222 tested seropositive at baseline. Increases in Spike-specific TCR breadth and depth were seen after two AZD1222 doses.

Here immunoSEQ multiplex PCR was the method, and the copy in TCRdb shows in-frame clones only, minus some. The data show 130,000 or so clones, just over 90% seen once. As concerns this clone: Its antigen is still unknown.

The V gene's germline CDR1 is SNHLY and CDR2 FYNNEI. Trimming stripped 7 bases from V and 6 bases from J, with 13 bases between. CDR3 size: 13 residues. The sample consisted of peripheral blood, taken on day 0 of AZD1222 vaccination. The chain has TRBV2 and TRBJ2-1; tentatively, D is TRBD1 (5 bases). This receptor was taken from an adult in good health. The CDR3 reads CASTVDRGNEQFF. CDR3 DNA: TGTGCCAGCACGGTAGACAGAGGCAATGAGCAGTTCTTC.